This entry is about one T cell receptor (beta chain). The antigen remains unidentified. Assay: immunoSEQ multiplex PCR; the TCRdb copy retains only in-frame clones and omits some. This sample has around 300,000 clones, with less than 90% found just once. The data were taken from a study of Ad26.COV2.S vaccination and SARS-CoV-2 variants. Study-level information: The donor was enrolled in the Ad26.COV2.S arm of the COV1001 trial. The study gave Ad26.COV2.S intramuscularly, once or twice 56 days apart.

Looked up from germline, CDR1 is SGHRS and CDR2 is YFSETQ. V lost 5 bases to trimming and J lost 0 bases; unmatched junction nucleotides: 3. This CDR3 spans 14 amino acids. The treatment was: around 19 received Ad26.COV2.S at low or high dose, single or two shots; several received placebo; per-sample allocation not given. Sample collection was performed on day 63 after the first vaccine or placebo injection. Points from the study as a whole: Total responses of T cells may have been underestimated by the analyses of TCR breadth and depth.

The material was peripheral blood, obtained in a trial of Ad26.COV2.S vaccine versus placebo. This receptor was identified in a person between 18 and 65 years old who received the Ad26.COV2.S COVID-19 vaccine or a placebo. J is TRBJ2-3 and V is TRBV5-1; TRBD1 matches 7 bases. This CDR3 is CASRGQPSTDTQYF. The CDR3 coding sequence is TGCGCCAGCAGGGGACAGCCTAGCACAGATACGCAGTATTTT.